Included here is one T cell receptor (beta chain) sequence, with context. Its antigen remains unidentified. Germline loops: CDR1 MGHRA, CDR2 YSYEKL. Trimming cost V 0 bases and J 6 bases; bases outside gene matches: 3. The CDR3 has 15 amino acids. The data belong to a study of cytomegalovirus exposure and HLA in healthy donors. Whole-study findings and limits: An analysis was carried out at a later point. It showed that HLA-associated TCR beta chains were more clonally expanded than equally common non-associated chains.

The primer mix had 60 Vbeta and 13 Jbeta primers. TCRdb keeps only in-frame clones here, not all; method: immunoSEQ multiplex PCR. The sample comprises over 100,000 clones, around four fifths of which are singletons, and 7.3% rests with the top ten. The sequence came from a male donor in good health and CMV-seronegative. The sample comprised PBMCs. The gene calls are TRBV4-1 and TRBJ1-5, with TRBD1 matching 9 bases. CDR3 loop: CASSQDRDRAQPQHF. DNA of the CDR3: TGCGCCAGCAGCCAAGACCGGGACAGGGCTCAGCCCCAGCATTTT.